Shown below are 19 T cell receptor beta chains from a single sample sequenced in a study of Graves' ophthalmopathy and Graves' hyperthyroidism (dated by TCRdb to between 2017 and 2018). For sequencing, an Illumina HiSeq 2000 was employed. TCR beta CDR3 regions were amplified from RNA transcripts for repertoire sequencing. The first round of RT-PCR was done with HTBI primers and the Qiagen OneStep RT-PCR kit, and was followed by a second round of multiplex PCR, then size selection and purification. The raw public reads went through TCRdb reprocessing: fastp at Q25, MiXCR clone calling, in-frame beta chains kept. Duplicate CDR3 protein sequences are folded into a single record with the most common DNA and genes. This sample has 300,000 to 400,000 distinct CDR3 sequences in its table, and under 20% of those were observed once. Jointly, the top ten make up 12% of the sample. Sequencing was carried out using peripheral blood. The receptors originated from an adult man with Graves' ophthalmopathy.

The chain combines TRBV7-2 with TRBJ2-5, with 8 bases that match TRBD1. V was clipped by 5 bases and J by 2 bases; unmatched bases: 7. From germline, CDR1 is SGHTA and CDR2 FQGNSA. CDR3 size: 15 residues. CDR3 DNA sequence: TGTGCCAGCAGCCCGATGAGGACAGGGCAAGAGACCCAGTACTTC. It translates to CASSPMRTGQETQYF.

This clonotype appeared many times. V is TRBV20-1 and J is TRBJ1-2, with 7 nucleotides matching TRBD1. The V segment lost 5 bases and the J segment 2 bases; nucleotides outside the gene matches: 17. The germline V gene encodes CDR1 DFQATT and CDR2 SNEGSKA (reference sequence). The CDR3 consists of 17 residues. The chain's CDR3 is CSAPGTAALIVNYGYTF. The CDR3 bases are TGCAGTGCTCCCGGGACAGCGGCTTTAATTGTGAACTATGGCTACACCTTC.

This clonotype was counted ten times or more. The V call is TRBV6-1, the J call TRBJ2-7, with 8 positions matching TRBD1. The CDR3 runs 15 residues. CDR1 and CDR2 from the germline V gene are MNHNS and SASEGT. V trimming: 5 bases; J trimming: 5 bases; junction bases outside the gene matches: 11. CDR3 in amino acids: CASSPDRVMSHEQYF. Here the CDR3 DNA reads TGTGCCAGCAGTCCGGACAGGGTGATGTCCCACGAGCAGTACTTC.

There are many counts of this clonotype. J is TRBJ2-2 and V is TRBV20-1; no clear D gene. The ends were cut back, 3 bases at V and 6 bases at J, with 14 bases in the middle. Germline CDR1 reads DFQATT; CDR2 reads SNEGSKA (reference sequence). The CDR3 length is 14 residues. DNA for the CDR3: TGCAGTGCTAGTCTTAGCAATTTCCCCGGGGAGCTGTTTTTT. It encodes CSASLSNFPGELFF.

The table lists this clonotype with many counts. This CDR3 is CASSLVSEVEQYF. CDR3 in DNA: TGTGCCAGCAGCTTAGTTTCAGAGGTCGAGCAGTACTTC. The V call is TRBV7-8, the J call TRBJ2-7; no clear D gene. V was cut by 1 base and J by 6 bases, with 10 bases left in between. This CDR3 is 13 amino acids long. CDR1 and CDR2 from the germline V gene are SGHVS and FQNEAQ.

This clonotype was seen at least ten times. The chain recombines TRBV9 with TRBJ1-2, with TRBD1 matching 7 bases. J was trimmed by 4 bases and V by 0 bases; bases with no gene match: 3. The CDR3 extends over 14 amino acids. The germline CDR1 and CDR2 sequences are SGDLS and YYNGEE. The chain's CDR3 is CASSVAGGPYGYTF. The CDR3 DNA is TGTGCCAGCAGCGTAGCAGGGGGGCCCTATGGCTACACCTTC. The whole variable domain, remainder taken from reference TRBV9 and TRBJ1-2, is DSGVTQTPKHLITATGQRVTLRCSPRSGDLSVYWYQQSLDQGLQFLIQYYNGEERAKGNILERFSAQQFPDLHSELNLSSLELGDSALYFCASSVAGGPYGYTFGSGTRLTVV.

Ten or more counts support this clonotype. The V and J genes are TRBV20-1 and TRBJ1-6; no clear D gene. This CDR3 contains 13 residues. V lost 5 bases to trimming and J lost 8 bases, with 13 bases between them. The V gene's germline CDR1 is DFQATT and CDR2 SNEGSKA (reference sequence). CDR3 residues: CSALGVGDSPLHF. CDR3 nucleotides: TGCAGTGCTCTGGGTGTAGGAGATTCACCCCTCCACTTT.

In this sample, this clonotype turned up many times. This chain links TRBV27 with TRBJ1-2; 7 nucleotides agree with TRBD1. The V and J ends lost 2 bases and 0 bases, in that order; junction bases with no gene match: 3. The germline CDR1 and CDR2 sequences are MNHEY and SMNVEV (reference sequence). The CDR3 consists of 15 residues. The CDR3 region has the DNA TGTGCCAGCAGTTTACGACAGGGCACTAACTATGGCTACACCTTC. The encoded protein is CASSLRQGTNYGYTF.

This clonotype showed up many times. V gene TRBV7-3 combines with J gene TRBJ2-2, with D possibly called TRBD1 or TRBD2 (5 bases each). The germline V gene encodes CDR1 SGHTA and CDR2 FQGTGA. V shed 1 base and J shed 5 bases, with 8 bases lying between them. CDR3 length: 14 amino acids. The CDR3 DNA follows: TGTGCCAGCAGCTTAATGGGGACGACCGGGGAGCTGTTTTTT. This encodes CASSLMGTTGELFF.

This clonotype has ten or more counts. V gene TRBV11-2 combines with J gene TRBJ2-7; 10 bases align to TRBD1. Germline V gives CDR1 SGHAT, CDR2 FQNNGV. This CDR3 is built from 16 residues. The V gene end was trimmed by 5 bases and the J gene end by 5 bases; junction bases not matched to a gene: 12. This CDR3 is CASSPQSTGTGDEQYF. CDR3 nucleotides: TGTGCCAGCAGCCCCCAATCCACCGGGACAGGGGACGAGCAGTACTTC. Complete variable domain (other parts from reference TRBV11-2 and TRBJ2-7): EAGVAQSPRYKIIEKRQSVAFWCNPISGHATLYWYQQILGQGPKLLIQFQNNGVVDDSQLPKDRFSAERLKGVDSTLKIQPAKLEDSAVYLCASSPQSTGTGDEQYFGPGTRLTVT.

This clonotype was seen ten or more times. The chain carries TRBV6-5 and TRBJ2-7; the D call may be TRBD1 or TRBD2 (5 bases each). Trimming stripped 5 bases from V and 7 bases from J, with 18 bases between. From germline, CDR1 is MNHEY and CDR2 SVGAGI. The CDR3 extends over 14 amino acids. DNA for the CDR3: TGTGCCAGCAGTAGGTCCGGGACCCCTCGGGAGCAGTACTTC. Amino acid sequence: CASSRSGTPREQYF.

The chain joins TRBV6-2 or TRBV6-3 to TRBJ2-7; TRBD2 might be the D (5 bases). The CDR3 covers 15 residues. Germline V lookup: CDR1 MNHEY, CDR2 SVGEGT. V was trimmed by 2 bases and J by 7 bases, leaving 18 bases between them. The CDR3 reads CASSYPLVQTGEQYF. CDR3 sequence (DNA): TGTGCCAGCAGTTACCCTCTTGTCCAGACGGGAGAGCAGTACTTC.

This clonotype was picked up many times. J is TRBJ1-2 and V is TRBV29-1; TRBD1 agrees at 7 bases. With 4 bases clipped from V and 6 bases from J, the junction kept 8 bases outside the gene matches. Germline CDR1 is SQVTM and CDR2 is ANQGSEA. This CDR3 spans 13 amino acids. Here the CDR3 reads CSVGRTGGDGYTF. The CDR3 nucleotides read TGCAGCGTTGGCCGGACAGGAGGGGATGGCTACACCTTC.

In this sample, this clonotype turned up many times. This chain connects TRBV2 to TRBJ1-3; D ambiguous. Trimming took off 0 bases at V and 0 bases at J, with 6 bases between the two ends. Germline CDR1 reads SNHLY; CDR2 reads FYNNEI. The CDR3 length is 15 residues. The CDR3 nucleotides read TGTGCCAGCAGTGAAGCGCGGAGCTCTGGAAACACCATATATTTT. Encoded protein: CASSEARSSGNTIYF.

This clonotype was recorded many times. The chain carries TRBV20-1 and TRBJ1-2; possibly TRBD1 for D (6 bases). Trimming left V 3 bases short and J 8 bases short, with 13 bases between. The CDR3 extends over 12 amino acids. Per the germline V gene, CDR1 is DFQATT and CDR2 is SNEGSKA (reference sequence). DNA for the CDR3: TGCAGTGCTAGCTCAGGGGAAAACGGCTACACCTTC. Translated: CSASSGENGYTF.

This clonotype occurred many times. This rearrangement joins TRBV15 to TRBJ2-5; TRBD2 aligns across 16 bases. Trimming removed 5 bases from V and 2 bases from J; junction bases left unmatched: 5. CDR3 length: 17 residues. CDR1 and CDR2 from the germline V gene are LNHNV and YYDKDF (reference sequence). In DNA form, the CDR3 reads TGTGCCACCAGCGGCGGGACTAGCGGGAGGGAACAAGAGACCCAGTACTTC. Its translation is CATSGGTSGREQETQYF. Complete variable domain (other parts from reference TRBV15 and TRBJ2-5): DAMVIQNPRYQVTQFGKPVTLSCSQTLNHNVMYWYQQKSSQAPKLLFHYYDKDFNNEADTPDNFQSRRPNTSFCFLDIRSPGLGDTAMYLCATSGGTSGREQETQYFGPGTRLLVL.

This clonotype was detected ten times or more. The chain employs TRBV5-1 and TRBJ1-6; 8 nucleotides match TRBD1. The CDR3 consists of 14 residues. CDR1 is SGHRS, CDR2 YFSETQ, per germline. The trim removed 4 bases at V and 7 bases at J, leaving 4 bases unmatched. CDR3 in DNA: TGCGCCAGCAGCCCCCGGACAGGGAATTCACCCCTCCACTTT. This translates into CASSPRTGNSPLHF.

This clonotype was counted many times. J is TRBJ2-3 and V is TRBV5-5; tentative D call: TRBD1 (6 bases). The CDR3 sequence is 14 residues long. Trimming took off 4 bases at V and 2 bases at J, with 11 bases between the two ends. The germline gives CDR1 SGHKS, CDR2 YYEKEE (reference sequence). In nucleotides, the CDR3 is TGTGCCAGCAGCGTCCGGGACAACACAGATACGCAGTATTTT. It translates to CASSVRDNTDTQYF.

In its sample, this clonotype was seen many times. The CDR3 DNA is TGTGCCAGCACGGACAGTGGAACGAACACTGAAGCTTTCTTT. It is translated as CASTDSGTNTEAFF. The chain couples TRBV6-2 or TRBV6-3 to TRBJ1-1; a possible D gene is TRBD1 (6 bases). The germline V and J ends were trimmed by 7 bases and 1 base, with 13 bases remaining between them. The V gene's germline CDR1 is MNHEY and CDR2 SVGEGT. The CDR3 extends over 14 amino acids.